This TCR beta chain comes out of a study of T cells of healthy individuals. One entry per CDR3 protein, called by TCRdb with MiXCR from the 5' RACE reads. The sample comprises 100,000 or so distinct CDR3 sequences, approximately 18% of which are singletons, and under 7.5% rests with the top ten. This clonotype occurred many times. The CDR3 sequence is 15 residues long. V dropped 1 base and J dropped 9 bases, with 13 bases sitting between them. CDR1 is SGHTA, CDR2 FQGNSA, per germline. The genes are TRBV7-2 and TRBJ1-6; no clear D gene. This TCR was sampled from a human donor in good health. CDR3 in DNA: TGTGCCAGCAGCTTAGTCCGACTCGGGATTTCACCCCTCCACTTT. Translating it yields CASSLVRLGISPLHF.